The clone carrying this TCR beta chain appeared once. Clones were read by immunoSEQ multiplex PCR, and TCRdb kept only the in-frame ones, dropping some. The table shows 220,000 or so clones, with 80% to 90% occurring only once. This specimen belongs to a study of blood T cell repertoires in COVID-19. Study as a whole: PBMCs, B-cell-depleted T cells, or T cells were the source of the cDNA or gDNA that made up the material.

The ends were cut back, 7 bases at V and 8 bases at J, with 12 bases in the middle. This CDR3 contains 12 residues. Germline CDR1 MNHEY, CDR2 SMNVEV (reference sequence). Individuals aged roughly 18 to 100 years were recruited from around 22 US areas. The clonotype comes from a woman between 50 and 59 years old with acute COVID-19. Sequencing used PBMCs or T cells enriched from blood (not recorded which). The rearrangement links TRBV27 to TRBJ2-1; TRBD2 might be the D (6 bases). CDR3 nucleotides: TGTGCCAGCATGCAAAGCGGGCATGAGCAGTTCTTC. This sequence encodes CASMQSGHEQFF.